The 18 T cell receptor beta chains reported below all come from one sample, sequenced in a study of blood T cell repertoires in COVID-19. Libraries were prepared by immunoSEQ multiplex PCR; TCRdb keeps only in-frame clonotypes and omits some of them. The table shows about 380,000 clones, with 89% occurring only once. Sequenced: peripheral blood. The receptors here all came from a man aged 35-49 years with acute or convalescent COVID-19.

The V call is TRBV7-6, the J call TRBJ2-1, with 10 nucleotides matching TRBD2. V lost 5 bases, J lost 9 bases, and 13 bases stayed unmatched. The germline V gene has CDR1 SGHVS and CDR2 FNYEAQ. The CDR3 consists of 16 residues. The CDR3 DNA sequence: TGTGCCAGCAGCGCCCGAGCGTCTAGCGGGGGTGGTGAGCAGTTCTTC. Translating gives CASSARASSGGGEQFF.

The CDR3 here is CASSQTGVLYEQYF. The CDR3 DNA follows: TGTGCCAGCAGCCAGACAGGGGTGTTATACGAGCAGTACTTC. The J gene is TRBJ2-7, the V gene TRBV9, with TRBD1 matching over 8 bases. With 4 bases clipped from V and 4 bases from J, the junction kept 7 bases outside the gene matches. CDR3 length equals 14 residues. CDR1 and CDR2 (germline): SGDLS, YYNGEE.

The rearrangement uses TRBV28 and TRBJ2-1; 12 nucleotides agree with TRBD2. The CDR3 is 17 amino acids. CDR1 and CDR2 from the germline V gene are MDHEN and SYDVKM. V dropped 3 bases and J dropped 7; count of bases not matched to a gene: 10. The CDR3 DNA reads as TGTGCCAGCAGTTTTCAGCTAGCGGGGGGGCCTCGAAATGAGCAGTTCTTC. Protein: CASSFQLAGGPRNEQFF.

The J gene is TRBJ1-2, the V gene TRBV19, with D possibly TRBD1 on 6 matching bases. The V end was cut by 7 bases, the J end by 0 bases, with 15 bases between. The CDR3 is 15 residues long. The germline V gene has CDR1 LNHDA and CDR2 SQIVND (reference sequence). Written as DNA, the CDR3 is TGTGCCAGTAACAAGTCGGGACATCCTAACTATGGCTACACCTTC. Translated, it gives CASNKSGHPNYGYTF.

The chain employs TRBV2 and TRBJ2-5; 7 bases are a match to TRBD1. The CDR3 loop spans 14 amino acids. J lost 2 bases, V lost 4 bases, and 4 bases had no gene match. Germline-derived CDR1 and CDR2 are SNHLY and FYNNEI. The DNA for the CDR3 is TGTGCCAGCAGTGCTACGACAGGGCAAGAGACCCAGTACTTC. Translating it yields CASSATTGQETQYF.

This chain uses TRBV10-1 with TRBJ2-1, with 16 bases lining up with TRBD2. The CDR3 has 18 amino acids. The V gene's germline CDR1 is WNHNN and CDR2 SYGVQD (reference sequence). J was trimmed by 9 bases and V by 0 bases; bases with no gene match: 8. CDR3 nucleotides: TGCGCCAGCAGTGAGTCTTCCCCGGGACTAGCGGGAGGGGTTGAGCAGTTCTTC. Amino acid sequence: CASSESSPGLAGGVEQFF.

This clone appeared once. The V call is TRBV28, the J call TRBJ1-2, with TRBD1 matching over 7 bases. V lost 6 bases, J lost 4 bases, and 8 bases stayed unmatched. Germline CDR1 MDHEN, CDR2 SYDVKM. This CDR3 comprises 14 residues. Written as DNA, the CDR3 is TGTGCCAGCAGCCCCGGGACAGTGGGCTATGGCTACACCTTC. Translation gives CASSPGTVGYGYTF.

Here the CDR3 reads CASSESGSGLNQPQHF. The CDR3 DNA sequence: TGTGCCAGCAGTGAGTCAGGGTCAGGGCTCAATCAGCCCCAGCATTTT. The chain recombines TRBV6-2 or TRBV6-3 with TRBJ1-5, with a tentative D call TRBD1 (5 bases). The length of the CDR3 is 16 residues. Trimming took off 5 bases at V and 3 bases at J, with 17 bases between the two ends. Germline V gene sequence: CDR1 MNHEY, CDR2 SVGEGT.

The chain links TRBV27 to TRBJ1-1; D is possibly TRBD1 (5 bases). From germline, CDR1 is MNHEY and CDR2 SMNVEV (reference sequence). V was pared by 5 bases and J by 0 bases, with 13 bases between. The CDR3 runs to 15 residues. CDR3: CASSHYTGMNTEAFF. DNA of the CDR3: TGTGCCAGCAGTCATTATACAGGCATGAACACTGAAGCTTTCTTT.

The V call is TRBV7-9, the J call TRBJ2-2; D might be TRBD1 (7 bases). There are 16 residues in the CDR3. Germline V lookup: CDR1 SEHNR, CDR2 FQNEAQ (reference sequence). The V end was cut by 5 bases, the J end by 6 bases, with 19 bases between. The DNA of the CDR3 is TGTGCCAGCAGCCCGGGGGAAGGGGGCTATGCCGGGGAGCTGTTTTTT. It codes for CASSPGEGGYAGELFF.

The chain is built from TRBV7-2 and TRBJ2-1; 9 positions agree with TRBD2. The V gene's germline CDR1 is SGHTA and CDR2 FQGNSA. Unmatched junction bases numbered 3, after V lost 1 base and J lost 5 bases. The CDR3 has 15 residues. CDR3 amino acids: CASSLVAGVNNEQFF. The CDR3 nucleotides read TGTGCCAGCAGCTTAGTAGCGGGAGTCAACAATGAGCAGTTCTTC.

This clone was detected only once. The chain recombines TRBV6-2 or TRBV6-3 with TRBJ2-5; 13 nucleotides match TRBD2. The length of the CDR3 is 15 residues. Germline V lookup: CDR1 MNHEY, CDR2 SVGEGT. J gave up 4 bases and V 5 bases, and 4 bases lay outside the gene matches. The CDR3 sequence: CASSKRTSGGETQYF. The CDR3, as DNA: TGTGCCAGCAGTAAGAGGACTAGCGGGGGAGAGACCCAGTACTTC.

The V call is TRBV6-5, the J call TRBJ1-1; D possibly corresponds to TRBD1 (6 bases). Trimming removed 0 bases at V and 5 bases at J, with 16 bases between. The germline V gene encodes CDR1 MNHEY and CDR2 SVGAGI. The CDR3 spans 16 residues. Here the CDR3 DNA reads TGTGCCAGCAGTTACTCGTTATCTGGGGGCAGGACTGAAGCTTTCTTT. It translates to CASSYSLSGGRTEAFF.

V is TRBV7-2 and J is TRBJ2-3, with D maybe TRBD2 (6 bases). Per the germline V gene, CDR1 is SGHTA and CDR2 is FQGNSA. Trimming removed 2 bases from V and 2 bases from J, with 11 bases in between. The CDR3 loop spans 15 amino acids. CDR3 sequence (DNA): TGTGCCAGCAGCTTAAATGCGGGGCTCACAGATACGCAGTATTTT. Translated, it gives CASSLNAGLTDTQYF.

J is TRBJ2-3 and V is TRBV7-2; weak D call: TRBD1 (6 bases). In germline, CDR1 is SGHTA, CDR2 FQGNSA. The CDR3 is made up of 14 amino acids. V lost 4 bases to trimming and J lost 7 bases, with 15 bases between them. The CDR3 DNA reads as TGTGCCAGCAGCTCGAACTACGGACAGTATACGCAGTATTTT. Translated, it gives CASSSNYGQYTQYF.

This clone showed up just once. This chain joins TRBV28 and TRBJ1-4, with 7 nucleotides matching TRBD1. Unmatched junction bases numbered 3, after V lost 3 bases and J lost 8 bases. CDR3 length equals 13 residues. Germline V gene lookup returns CDR1 MDHEN and CDR2 SYDVKM. CDR3 residues: CASSFRGQEKLFF. The CDR3 DNA is TGTGCCAGCAGTTTCAGGGGACAGGAAAAACTGTTTTTT.

The J gene is TRBJ1-6, the V gene TRBV27; D gene unclear. The germline V gene encodes CDR1 MNHEY and CDR2 SMNVEV (reference sequence). The V gene lost 6 bases and the J gene lost 7 bases, with 16 bases spanning the gap. This CDR3 comprises 15 residues. CDR3 protein: CASSWGPGLNSPLHF. Here the CDR3 DNA reads TGTGCCAGCAGCTGGGGTCCAGGACTCAATTCACCCCTCCACTTT.

About this clone: Different DNA sequences within this sample yield the same CDR3. V usage is TRBV19 and J usage is TRBJ1-2; 8 bases map to TRBD1. Germline loops: CDR1 LNHDA, CDR2 SQIVND (reference sequence). V was pared by 2 bases and J by 4 bases, with 3 bases of the junction left unmatched. This CDR3 region has 14 residues. The CDR3 protein is CASSIQGAGYGYTF. The CDR3 nucleotides read TGTGCCAGTAGTATACAGGGGGCAGGCTATGGCTACACCTTC.